This T cell receptor beta chain was sequenced in a study of control samples from healthy donors and cancer patients. This clone was detected once. CDR3 length: 13 amino acids. Between the trimmed V and J ends, which lost 4 bases and 5 bases, there was a span of 9 bases. Germline V CDR1 and CDR2: SNHLY, FYNNEI. Repertoires were generated with immunoSEQ multiplex PCR, while TCRdb's copy carries only in-frame clones and drops some. This table holds fewer than 200,000 clones, just under 95% found once. This clonotype was sampled from a woman between 55 and 75 years old in good health. The specimen sequenced was blood. The chain is built from TRBV2 and TRBJ2-1; D gene uncertain. The CDR3 sequence is CASSVNGDNEQFF. CDR3 sequence (DNA): TGTGCCAGCAGTGTAAACGGTGACAATGAGCAGTTCTTC.